The 22 T cell receptor beta chains below come from one sample, sequenced in a study of CD8+CD57+ T cells in acquired aplastic anemia. The study profiled TCR beta VDJ and CDR3 using genomic DNA as template. TCRdb reprocessed the reads via MiXCR and lists one record per CDR3 protein. The sample has 400,000 to 450,000 distinct CDR3 sequences, roughly 64% seen once; the top ten hold 4%. Source material: sorted CD4+, CD8+, or CD8+CD57+ T cells (not recorded which) from PBMCs. These TCRs come from a human donor in good health, serving as a control.

The chain is built from TRBV7-2 and TRBJ1-5; no clear D. V was cut by 5 bases and J by 13 bases, with 27 bases left in between. The CDR3 has 16 residues. CDR1 and CDR2 from the germline V gene are SGHTA and FQGNSA. The CDR3 sequence is CASSQGWGSSTETQHF. CDR3 coding DNA: TGTGCCAGCAGCCAAGGCTGGGGTTCCAGCACAGAGACGCAGCATTTT.

This clonotype was found many times. The chain recombines TRBV27 with TRBJ2-5, with D perhaps TRBD1 (6 bases). V lost 3 bases, J lost 4 bases, and 15 bases lay in between. Germline-derived CDR1 and CDR2 are MNHEY and SMNVEV (reference sequence). The CDR3 is made up of 15 amino acids. The CDR3 is CASSFTGHRAETQYF. Written as DNA, the CDR3 is TGTGCCAGCAGTTTCACTGGCCACAGGGCAGAGACCCAGTACTTC.

As for this clonotype: An end of the junction does not agree with germline; a read error may underlie this. The J gene is TRBJ2-7, the V gene TRBV5-1, with 7 positions matching TRBD2. CDR1 SGHRS and CDR2 YFSETQ come from the germline V gene. The CDR3 has 15 residues. CDR3 sequence (DNA): TGTGCCAGCAGCTTGGCGTGGGGGGGAAACTACGAGCAGTACTTC. Translation: CASSLAWGGNYEQYF.

Details on this clonotype: Here the CDR3 omits its conserved ending phenylalanine or tryptophan, so a read error is the likely source. The DNA is left out, because the CDR3 cannot be placed on it with certainty; the CDR3 is given as TCRdb lists it. The V and J genes are TRBV9 and TRBJ2-5; TRBD2 was called by the table and not checked on the DNA. Looked up from germline, CDR1 is SGDLS and CDR2 is YYNGEE. The CDR3 is 10 amino acids long, termini counted. CDR3 protein: CASSVSGLVY.

V usage is TRBV12-3 or TRBV12-4 and J usage is TRBJ1-1, with 7 nucleotides matching TRBD1. This CDR3 has 13 amino acids. V shed 6 bases and J 7 bases; nucleotides not matched to a gene: 8. CDR3 nucleotides: TGTGCCAGCAGCATCTTATACAGGGGTGAAGCTTTCTTT. This translates into CASSILYRGEAFF.

This clonotype was picked up a small number of times. The chain couples TRBV2 to TRBJ2-5; D ambiguous. There are 14 residues in the CDR3. Germline V gene data show CDR1 as SNHLY and CDR2 as FYNNEI. Between the trimmed V and J ends, which lost 2 bases and 5 bases, there was a span of 12 bases. The CDR3 DNA is TGTGCCAGCAGTGAATTAGCTTTAGGGGAGACCCAGTACTTC. Its protein is CASSELALGETQYF.

About this clonotype itself: The conserved closing phenylalanine or tryptophan is absent in this CDR3, likely reflecting a read error. The DNA is left out, because the CDR3 cannot be placed on it with certainty; the CDR3 is given as TCRdb lists it. The J gene is TRBJ1-6, the V gene TRBV10-3; the D call of TRBD1 is as the table states it, not checked on the DNA. Germline-derived CDR1 and CDR2 are ENHRY and SYGVKD. The CDR3 adds up to 15 amino acids, both ends counted. This CDR3 reads CATIFRQAYNAPPHC.

This clonotype was recorded once. This chain connects TRBV20-1 to TRBJ2-7; tentative D call: TRBD2 (7 bases). Germline-derived CDR1 and CDR2 are DFQATT and SNEGSKA (reference sequence). Trimming removed 5 bases from V and 3 bases from J, with 17 bases in between. The CDR3 totals 14 residues. The CDR3: CSALRGGSNYEQYF. DNA for the CDR3: TGCAGTGCTCTGAGGGGGGGATCAAACTACGAGCAGTACTTC.

This clonotype was seen just once. A read error may account for a junction end that differs from germline. The rearrangement joins TRBV7-3 to TRBJ2-7, with D possibly being TRBD2 (7 bases). The CDR3 length is 16 residues. Germline V CDR1 and CDR2: SGHTA, FQGTGA. The CDR3 protein is CASSLEGGGAADERYF. CDR3 DNA: TGTGCCAGCAGCTTGGAAGGAGGGGGGGCGGCCGACGAGCGGTACTTC.

The V and J genes are TRBV7-2 and TRBJ2-7; D call uncertain. Trimming took off 0 bases at V and 11 bases at J, with 17 bases between the two ends. The CDR3 extends over 14 amino acids. Germline-derived CDR1 and CDR2 are SGHTA and FQGNSA. The CDR3 bases are TGTGCCAGCAGCTTAGCGAGGCTAGGTTCCCAAGAGTACTTC. Protein product: CASSLARLGSQEYF. The full variable domain, rest sourced from reference TRBV7-2 and TRBJ2-7, is GAGVSQSPSNKVTEKGKDVELRCDPISGHTALYWYRQSLGQGLEFLIYFQGNSAPDKSGLPSDRFSAERTGGSVSTLTIQRTQQEDSAVYLCASSLARLGSQEYFGPGTRLTVT.

The chain has TRBV10-1 and TRBJ2-1; TRBD2 matches at 11 bases. The germline gives CDR1 WNHNN, CDR2 SYGVQD (reference sequence). V trimming: 4 bases; J trimming: 9 bases; junction bases outside the gene matches: 5. The CDR3 length is 14 residues. The CDR3 is CASSGSGGAGEQFF. DNA of the CDR3: TGCGCCAGCAGTGGTAGCGGGGGGGCAGGTGAGCAGTTCTTC.

V is TRBV9 and J is TRBJ2-1; the match to TRBD2 covers 8 bases. The germline gives CDR1 SGDLS, CDR2 YYNGEE. This CDR3 contains 15 residues. Unmatched junction bases numbered 13, after V lost 2 bases and J lost 12 bases. CDR3 in DNA: TGTGCCAGCAGCGTCGTCCGGGGGGGCGCCCCCATGCAGTTCTTC. Amino acids: CASSVVRGGAPMQFF.

The chain links TRBV2 to TRBJ2-7; TRBD1 aligns across 10 bases. Germline CDR1 and CDR2: SNHLY and FYNNEI. Trimming removed 4 bases from V and 1 base from J; junction bases left unmatched: 7. CDR3 length equals 16 residues. The CDR3 here is CASSAATGGSSYEQYF. The CDR3 bases are TGTGCCAGCAGTGCGGCGACAGGGGGCTCGTCCTACGAGCAGTACTTC. The whole variable domain, filled in from reference TRBV2 and TRBJ2-7, reads EPEVTQTPSHQVTQMGQEVILRCVPISNHLYFYWYRQILGQKVEFLVSFYNNEISEKSEIFDDQFSVERPDGSNFTLKIRSTKLEDSAMYFCASSAATGGSSYEQYFGPGTRLTVT.

The chain recombines TRBV15 with TRBJ1-2; a weak D match, TRBD1 (5 bases). The germline V gene encodes CDR1 LNHNV and CDR2 YYDKDF (reference sequence). The V end lost 3 bases, the J end lost 4 bases, and 9 bases lay between the germline ends. The CDR3 consists of 13 residues. CDR3 DNA: TGTGCCACCAGCAGTTCCGGGACCTATGGCTACACCTTC. Amino acid sequence: CATSSSGTYGYTF.

This sequence joins TRBV2 and TRBJ2-3; D unresolved. Germline V CDR1 and CDR2: SNHLY, FYNNEI. The CDR3 covers 15 residues. Between the trimmed V and J ends, which lost 7 bases and 6 bases, there was a span of 20 bases. The CDR3 coding sequence is TGTGCCAGCACCTTGGGCGTCAGAGAGGTGGATACGCAGTATTTT. This sequence encodes CASTLGVREVDTQYF.

J is TRBJ1-2 and V is TRBV12-5; D is undetermined. The CDR3 extends over 13 amino acids. Deletions cut 3 bases from V and 2 bases from J, with 7 bases between. Germline-derived CDR1 and CDR2 are LGHNT and FRNRAP. The CDR3 is CASGLDKNYGYTF. The CDR3 DNA follows: TGTGCTAGTGGTTTAGACAAGAACTATGGCTACACCTTC.

This sequence joins TRBV6-2 or TRBV6-3 and TRBJ1-1, with a possible D match to TRBD1 (5 bases). The germline V gene encodes CDR1 MNHEY and CDR2 SVGEGT. The CDR3 is made up of 15 amino acids. Trimming removed 5 bases at V and 3 bases at J, with 16 bases between. CDR3 loop: CASSRTPGIHTEAFF. Written as DNA, the CDR3 is TGTGCCAGCAGTCGGACACCCGGGATTCACACTGAAGCTTTCTTT.

This clonotype was found many times. The chain joins TRBV20-1 to TRBJ2-7, with TRBD2 matching 11 bases. This CDR3 contains 15 residues. Per germline, CDR1 DFQATT and CDR2 SNEGSKA (reference sequence). J lost 5 bases, V lost 0 bases, and 6 bases had no gene match. CDR3 sequence (DNA): TGCAGTGCTAGAGACCCGGGACTAGCGGCGAACGAGCAGTACTTC. This sequence encodes CSARDPGLAANEQYF.

Notes on this clonotype: A much bigger clone sits one base away, suggesting this may be a read error. V is TRBV25-1 and J is TRBJ1-4, with D possibly TRBD1 on 5 matching bases. This CDR3 has 14 amino acids. Germline CDR1 and CDR2: MGHDK and SYGVNS. The V gene lost 3 bases and the J gene lost 5 bases, with 10 bases spanning the gap. CDR3 nucleotide sequence: TGTGCCAGCAGTGATACAGGCGAGAATGAAAAACTGTTTTTT. Its translation is CASSDTGENEKLFF. The full variable domain, with the rest looked up from reference TRBV25-1 and TRBJ1-4, is EADIYQTPRYLVIGTGKKITLECSQTMGHDKMYWYQQDPGMELHLIHYSYGVNSTEKGDLSSESTVSRIRTEHFPLTLESARPSHTSQYLCASSDTGENEKLFFGSGTQLSVL.

V and J are TRBV15 and TRBJ1-1; no reliable D call. The DNA end lines up better with TRBJ1-5; the J call may be wrong. Germline V gene lookup returns CDR1 LNHNV and CDR2 YYDKDF (reference sequence). This CDR3 is 15 amino acids long. The CDR3 nucleotides are TGTGCCACCAGCAGAGGGACCGGGGAGGACCAGCCCCAGCATTTT. It is translated as CATSRGTGEDQPQHF.

At least ten counts were recorded for this clonotype. The CDR3 coding sequence is TGTGCCAGCCCTACTTTTTGTGGCTACACCTTC. This translates into CASPTFCGYTF. The genes are TRBV6-4 and TRBJ1-2; D unclear. The CDR3 length is 11 residues. Germline CDR1 MRHNA, CDR2 SNTAGT. V gave up 8 bases and J gave up 7 bases, with 11 bases separating them.

A remark on this clonotype: Because it lacks the conserved phenylalanine or tryptophan at the end, this CDR3 is likely a read error. The DNA is left out, because the CDR3 cannot be placed on it with certainty; the CDR3 is given as TCRdb lists it. The chain has TRBV9 and TRBJ1-5. The germline gives CDR1 SGDLS, CDR2 YYNGEE. The CDR3 sequence runs 13 residues, both termini included. The chain's CDR3 is CASSVQSSRANVL.